A selection of T cell receptor beta chains follows, all from one sample in a study of blood T cell repertoires in COVID-19. Only in-frame clones appear in the TCRdb table, and some are missing; sequencing was by immunoSEQ multiplex PCR. The sample records 90,000 to 110,000 clones, 82% being singletons. The sequenced material came from peripheral blood. The source is a woman at least 80 years old with acute or convalescent COVID-19. The conserved cysteine and the conserved F or W are not part of the CDR3 here. D genes are given only for firm matches.

-	TRBV2	TRBJ2-3	ASKTEDFTDTQY
-	TRBV5-1	TRBJ1-1	ASSLGSAGEAF
TRBD1	TRBV3-1/TRBV3-2	TRBJ1-1	ASSLTGDTEAF
TRBD2	TRBV14	TRBJ2-3	ASSHGTSGIRGQY
TRBD1	TRBV18	TRBJ2-5	ASSPRRDRGYQETQY
TRBD2	TRBV18	TRBJ2-3	ASSRLEGLVAGADTQY
TRBD1	TRBV7-2	TRBJ2-6	ASSSNRGVVLAGANVLT
-	TRBV6-5	TRBJ2-7	ASSYGSSSYEQY
TRBD1	TRBV18	TRBJ2-7	ASSGGQGRAEQY
-	TRBV2	TRBJ1-2	ASSEAAGLGYT
-	TRBV7-2	TRBJ1-1	ASSWTPVTTEAF
TRBD1	TRBV19	TRBJ1-4	ASSIGGTGTQLF
-	TRBV10-3	TRBJ1-5	AISESGSNQPQH
-	TRBV24-1	TRBJ1-2	ATSDPGAADYGYT
TRBD2	TRBV5-1	TRBJ2-3	ASSYLAASTDTQY